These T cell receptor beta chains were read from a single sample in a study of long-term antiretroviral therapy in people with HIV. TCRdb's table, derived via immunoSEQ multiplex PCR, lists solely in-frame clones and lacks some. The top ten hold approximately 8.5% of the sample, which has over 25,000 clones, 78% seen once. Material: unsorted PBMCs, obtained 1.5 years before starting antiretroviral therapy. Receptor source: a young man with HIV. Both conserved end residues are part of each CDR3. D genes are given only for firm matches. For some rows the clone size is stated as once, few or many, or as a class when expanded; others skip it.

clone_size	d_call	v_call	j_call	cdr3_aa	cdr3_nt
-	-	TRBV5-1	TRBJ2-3	CASSLVGSTDTQYF	TGCGCCAGCAGCTTGGTAGGGAGCACAGATACGCAGTATTTT
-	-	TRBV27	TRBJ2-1	CASSGWIRGVNEQFF	TGTGCCAGCAGTGGTTGGATTCGAGGGGTCAATGAGCAGTTCTTC
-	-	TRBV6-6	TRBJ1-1	CASSAIARTEAFF	TGTGCCAGCAGTGCTATCGCGCGCACTGAAGCTTTCTTT
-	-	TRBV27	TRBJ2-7	CASSPLGAYEQYF	TGTGCCAGCAGTCCCTTGGGGGCCTACGAGCAGTACTTC
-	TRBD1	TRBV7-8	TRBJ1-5	CASSPGQGHQPQHF	TGTGCCAGCAGCCCGGGACAGGGCCATCAGCCCCAGCATTTT
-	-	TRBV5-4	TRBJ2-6	CASSLVEGANVLTF	TGTGCCAGCAGCTTGGTAGAAGGGGCCAACGTCCTGACTTTC
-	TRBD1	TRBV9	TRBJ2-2	CASSVGTGKFTGELFF	TGTGCCAGCAGCGTTGGGACAGGGAAATTCACCGGGGAGCTGTTTTTT
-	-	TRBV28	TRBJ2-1	CASWDPYNEQFF	TGTGCCTCTTGGGACCCCTACAATGAGCAGTTCTTC
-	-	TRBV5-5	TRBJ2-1	CASSLGWRNEQFF	TGTGCCAGCAGCTTGGGTTGGCGGAATGAGCAGTTCTTC
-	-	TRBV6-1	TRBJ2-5	CASSEGQGGGETQYF	TGTGCCAGCAGTGAAGGACAGGGAGGGGGAGAGACCCAGTACTTC
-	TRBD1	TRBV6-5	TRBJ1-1	CASRPGTGGTEAFF	TGTGCCAGCAGACCCGGGACAGGGGGGACTGAAGCTTTCTTT
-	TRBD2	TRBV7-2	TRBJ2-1	CASSLGTSGSVHEQFF	TGTGCCAGCAGCTTAGGGACTAGCGGGAGCGTACATGAGCAGTTCTTC
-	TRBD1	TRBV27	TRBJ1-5	CASSPYSDRSNQPQHF	TGTGCCAGCAGTCCATATTCGGACAGGAGCAATCAGCCCCAGCATTTT
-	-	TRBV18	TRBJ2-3	CASSQDFTDTQYF	TGTGCCAGCTCACAGGACTTCACAGATACGCAGTATTTT
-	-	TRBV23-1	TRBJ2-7	CASSHAKGLLPF	TGCGCCAGCAGTCACGCGAAGGGCCTCCTCCCCTTC
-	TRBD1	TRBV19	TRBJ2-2	CASTFGQGPGELFF	TGTGCCAGTACCTTCGGACAGGGCCCCGGGGAGCTGTTTTTT
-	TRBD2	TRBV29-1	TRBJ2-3	CSDLAGNTDTQYF	TGCAGCGACTTAGCGGGGAACACAGATACGCAGTATTTT
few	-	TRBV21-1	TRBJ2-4	CASLRTGKAAKNIQYF	TGTGCCAGCTTGAGAACAGGGAAGGCAGCCAAAAACATTCAGTACTTC
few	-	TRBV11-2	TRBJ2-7	CASSKDGTDAYEQYF	TGTGCCAGCAGCAAAGACGGGACGGATGCCTACGAGCAGTACTTC
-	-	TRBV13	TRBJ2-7	CASSLRVGRVSEQYF	TGTGCCAGCAGCTTAAGGGTGGGCAGGGTATCAGAGCAGTACTTC
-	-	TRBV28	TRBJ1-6	CASSPSGRDNSPLHF	TGTGCCAGCAGTCCATCGGGACGGGATAATTCACCCCTCCACTTT
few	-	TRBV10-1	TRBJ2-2	CASRGYTGELFF	TGCGCCTCCCGCGGGTACACCGGGGAGCTGTTTTTT
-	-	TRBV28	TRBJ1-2	CASSSTPRGDGYTF	TGTGCCAGCAGTTCGACACCCCGAGGAGATGGCTACACCTTC
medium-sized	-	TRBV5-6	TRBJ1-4	CASSLVGEEKLFF	TGTGCCAGCAGCTTGGTAGGGGAAGAAAAACTGTTTTTT
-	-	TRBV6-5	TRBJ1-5	CASSRDRGQPQHF	TGTGCCAGCAGCCGGGACCGGGGTCAGCCCCAGCATTTT
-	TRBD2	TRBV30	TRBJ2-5	CAWNRRGGGETQYF	TGTGCCTGGAATCGTCGGGGGGGCGGAGAGACCCAGTACTTC
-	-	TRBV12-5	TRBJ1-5	CASALTEGQFNQPQHF	TGTGCTAGTGCCTTAACCGAGGGACAATTCAATCAGCCCCAGCATTTT
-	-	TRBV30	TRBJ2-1	CAGSLSGVNEQFF	TGTGCCGGATCCCTAAGCGGCGTCAATGAGCAGTTCTTC
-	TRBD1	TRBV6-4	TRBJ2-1	CASRETGARGHNEQFF	TGTGCCAGCAGGGAGACAGGGGCAAGGGGTCACAATGAGCAGTTCTTC
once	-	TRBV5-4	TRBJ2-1	CASSLVSFGLYNEQFF	TGTGCCAGCAGCTTGGTGTCGTTCGGCCTCTACAATGAGCAGTTCTTC
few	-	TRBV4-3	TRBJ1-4	CASSHRTPTNEKLFF	TGCGCCAGCAGCCATCGAACCCCAACTAATGAAAAACTGTTTTTT
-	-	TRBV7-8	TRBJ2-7	CASSPSGGSRGLYEQYF	TGTGCCAGCAGCCCCTCCGGAGGCAGCCGGGGTCTCTACGAGCAGTACTTC
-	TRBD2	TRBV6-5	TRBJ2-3	CASSSLAGRADTQYF	TGTGCCAGTTCTTCGCTAGCGGGGAGGGCAGATACGCAGTATTTT
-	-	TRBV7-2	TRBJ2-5	CASSLRAEETQYF	TGTGCCAGCAGCTTACGGGCAGAAGAGACCCAGTACTTC
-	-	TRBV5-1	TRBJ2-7	CASSFGGLASYEQYF	TGCGCCAGCAGCTTTGGGGGGCTGGCCTCCTACGAGCAGTACTTC
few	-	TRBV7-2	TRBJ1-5	CASSFTNSNQPQHF	TGTGCCAGCAGCTTCACCAATAGCAATCAGCCCCAGCATTTT
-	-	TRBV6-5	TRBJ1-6	CASSYGQNNSPLHF	TGTGCCAGCAGTTACGGCCAGAATAATTCACCCCTCCACTTT
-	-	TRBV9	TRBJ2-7	CASSVASVAIHEQYF	TGTGCCAGCAGCGTAGCTAGTGTGGCAATTCACGAGCAGTACTTC
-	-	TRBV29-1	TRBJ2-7	CSVEGGTPYEQYF	TGCAGCGTGGAGGGGGGGACCCCCTACGAGCAGTACTTC
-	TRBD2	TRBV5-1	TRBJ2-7	CASSLAVSGRIYEQYF	TGCGCCAGCAGCTTGGCCGTTAGCGGGAGAATCTACGAGCAGTACTTC